The clone carrying this T cell receptor (beta chain) was detected ten times or more. V shed 3 bases and J 6 bases; nucleotides not matched to a gene: 4. The CDR3 is made up of 14 amino acids. Recently diagnosed hyperthyroidism of less than 2 months' duration affected patients aged 18 to 65. Uncontrolled infection, other autoimmune disease, pregnancy or lactation led to exclusion. The PBMCs were taken from around 9 ml of fresh peripheral blood. There were TCR beta CDR3 regions amplified from RNA transcripts. TCR CDR3 underwent first-round RT-PCR with the HTBI primer set. MiXCR, run by TCRdb on the multiplex PCR reads, gives a single entry per CDR3 protein. The data contain some 600,000 distinct CDR3 sequences, roughly 13% of them singletons. This sample is drawn from a study of T cells in Graves' hyperthyroidism and ophthalmopathy.

This receptor was identified in a woman aged 25-40 years with Graves' hyperthyroidism that later progressed to Graves' ophthalmopathy. The sequencing input was blood. This chain connects TRBV12-3 or TRBV12-4 to TRBJ2-1, with 8 bases that match TRBD2. The DNA for the CDR3 is TGTGCCAGCAGTTTGCCCAGCGGGAGCAATGAGCAGTTCTTC. This encodes CASSLPSGSNEQFF.